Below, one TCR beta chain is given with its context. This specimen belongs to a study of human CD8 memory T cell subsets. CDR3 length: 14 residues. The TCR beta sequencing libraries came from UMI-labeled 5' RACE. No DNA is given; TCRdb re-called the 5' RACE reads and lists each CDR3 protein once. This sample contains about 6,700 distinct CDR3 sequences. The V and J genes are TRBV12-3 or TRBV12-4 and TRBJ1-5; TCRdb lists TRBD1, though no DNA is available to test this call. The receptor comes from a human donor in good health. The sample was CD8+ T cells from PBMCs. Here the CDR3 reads CASSLKGGEEPQHF.